Following are 32 T cell receptor beta chains from one sample sequenced in a study of T cells after yellow fever vaccination. In TCRdb, the 5' RACE reads were re-called with MiXCR into one record per CDR3 protein. The sample holds hundreds of thousands of distinct CDR3 sequences, 8.1% seen once. Sequencing was performed on PBMCs, taken more than 40 days after the first yellow fever vaccination. Source of these receptors: a man between 18 and 35 years old who received the YFV17D yellow fever vaccine.

This clonotype came up a few times. CDR3 nucleotide sequence: TGTGCCAGCCACCCCTCTACCTCCGGGACATGGGGCTATGGCTACACCTTC. Protein product: CASHPSTSGTWGYGYTF. The chain links TRBV19 to TRBJ1-2; TRBD1 is a possible D gene (6 bases). The V end was cut by 9 bases, the J end by 4 bases, with 27 bases between. The germline V gene has CDR1 LNHDA and CDR2 SQIVND (reference sequence). The CDR3 extends over 17 amino acids.

To note about this clonotype: Mismatch with germline at one junction end may stem from a read error. This chain uses TRBV3-1 with TRBJ2-1, with 7 bases fitting TRBD2. CDR3 length: 15 amino acids. Germline lookup yields CDR1 LGHDT and CDR2 YNNKEL (reference sequence). CDR3 bases: TGTGCCACCAGCCAACGGGACTATTGGGGTAATGAGCAGTTCTTC. This encodes CATSQRDYWGNEQFF.

The chain links TRBV5-1 to TRBJ2-7, with TRBD2 matching over 8 bases. This CDR3 has 16 residues. The V gene end was trimmed by 4 bases and the J gene end by 3 bases; junction bases not matched to a gene: 12. Per the germline V gene, CDR1 is SGHRS and CDR2 is YFSETQ. CDR3 DNA sequence: TGCGCCAGCAGCACCGGGACTTTAGCGGGGTTCTACGAGCAGTACTTC. This codes for CASSTGTLAGFYEQYF.

This chain joins TRBV5-1 and TRBJ2-1, with 12 bases that match TRBD2. Germline loops: CDR1 SGHRS, CDR2 YFSETQ. Trimming cost V 0 bases and J 8 bases; bases outside gene matches: 6. This CDR3 spans 16 amino acids. The CDR3 DNA reads TGCGCCAGCAGCTTGGCTGTGACTAGCGGGGGTGATGAGCAGTTCTTC. It codes for CASSLAVTSGGDEQFF.

The chain employs TRBV29-1 and TRBJ2-3; TRBD1 or TRBD2 may be the D gene (7 bases each). The germline V and J ends were trimmed by 6 bases and 0 bases, with 16 bases remaining between them. Germline V lookup: CDR1 SQVTM, CDR2 ANQGSEA. The CDR3 sequence is 15 residues long. Here the CDR3 reads CSVWKRDRSTDTQYF. The CDR3 nucleotides are TGCAGCGTCTGGAAGCGGGACAGAAGCACAGATACGCAGTATTTT.

V is TRBV5-1 and J is TRBJ2-3; 12 bases fit TRBD2. Germline V gene lookup returns CDR1 SGHRS and CDR2 YFSETQ. The J segment lost 6 bases and the V segment lost 4 bases, leaving 9 bases of the junction unmatched. This CDR3 contains 16 residues. The CDR3 sequence is CASSPRLAGAGDTQYF. The DNA of the CDR3 is TGCGCCAGCAGCCCCCGACTAGCGGGGGCAGGGGATACGCAGTATTTT.

This clonotype was found a few times. The chain is built from TRBV27 and TRBJ2-6; tentative D call: TRBD2 (5 bases). The germline CDR1 and CDR2 sequences are MNHEY and SMNVEV (reference sequence). This CDR3 has 15 amino acids. Between the trimmed V and J ends, which lost 1 base and 2 bases, there was a span of 6 bases. The CDR3: CASSLFGAGANVLTF. CDR3 DNA: TGTGCCAGCAGTTTATTCGGGGCTGGGGCCAACGTCCTGACTTTC.

On this clonotype: A much more abundant neighbour one base away suggests this may be a read error. The rearrangement joins TRBV10-3 to TRBJ2-1; D may match TRBD1 or TRBD2 (5 bases each). The CDR3 has 16 residues. The germline V gene encodes CDR1 ENHRY and CDR2 SYGVKD. Trimming pared 3 bases from V and 12 bases from J, leaving 24 bases between. CDR3 coding DNA: TGTGCCATCAGTGAAAGGTCCCCCCGTGAGGGGCTTGTGCAGTTCTTC. Its translation: CAISERSPREGLVQFF.

The chain joins TRBV5-1 to TRBJ2-3; 7 positions match TRBD1. The CDR3 sequence is 16 residues long. CDR1 and CDR2 from the germline V gene are SGHRS and YFSETQ. The V segment lost 3 bases and the J segment 0 bases; nucleotides outside the gene matches: 7. The CDR3 DNA follows: TGCGCCAGCAGCTCGGGACAGTTATTAAGCACAGATACGCAGTATTTT. Amino acid sequence: CASSSGQLLSTDTQYF.

This clonotype was seen at least ten times. The chain uses TRBV5-1 and TRBJ2-6; the D is unclear. V shed 7 bases and J shed 2 bases, with 7 bases lying between them. The CDR3 extends over 13 amino acids. CDR1 and CDR2 from the germline V gene are SGHRS and YFSETQ. This CDR3 reads CASRDPGANVLTF. The CDR3 coding sequence is TGCGCCAGCCGCGACCCTGGGGCCAACGTCCTGACTTTC.

CDR3 coding DNA: TGTGCCAGCAGTTCCCCCGGGGGAACTACCGGGGAGCTGTTTTTT. The encoded protein is CASSSPGGTTGELFF. V and J are TRBV6-5 and TRBJ2-2, with D possibly TRBD2 on 6 matching bases. V lost 4 bases and J lost 5, with 14 bases in between. The germline V gene encodes CDR1 MNHEY and CDR2 SVGAGI. The CDR3 loop spans 15 amino acids.

This clonotype has a count of ten or more. This rearrangement joins TRBV9 to TRBJ2-7; the match to TRBD2 covers 9 bases. The CDR3 length is 15 residues. Germline CDR1 is SGDLS and CDR2 is YYNGEE. Trimming removed 3 bases from V and 4 bases from J; junction bases left unmatched: 8. The DNA for the CDR3 is TGTGCCAGCAGCGCCCGCTCGGGACTAGCTTACGAGCAGTACTTC. Its protein is CASSARSGLAYEQYF.

This clonotype was seen more than once but under ten times. V gene TRBV7-9 combines with J gene TRBJ2-5; possibly TRBD1 for D (5 bases). The CDR3 is made up of 15 amino acids. Per germline, CDR1 SEHNR and CDR2 FQNEAQ (reference sequence). V was clipped by 1 base and J by 4 bases, with 13 bases between them. The CDR3 DNA sequence: TGTGCCAGCAGCTTAGGCCCAGGGTCTACAGAGACCCAGTACTTC. Amino acids: CASSLGPGSTETQYF.

This clonotype was counted many times. J is TRBJ2-3 and V is TRBV12-3 or TRBV12-4; D is perhaps TRBD1 or TRBD2 (6 bases each). This CDR3 is 15 amino acids long. V was shortened by 3 bases and J by 1 base, with 11 bases between the two germline ends. CDR3 loop: CASSFRGPGTDTQYF. DNA of the CDR3: TGTGCCAGCAGTTTCCGGGGGCCCGGCACAGATACGCAGTATTTT.

A single count supports this clonotype. The chain combines TRBV16 with TRBJ2-1; no clear D. Trimming pared 7 bases from V and 0 bases from J, leaving 10 bases between. Germline V lookup: CDR1 KGHSY, CDR2 FQNENV. CDR3 length equals 14 residues. CDR3 DNA sequence: TGTGCCAGCACCCAGATCAGCTCCTACAATGAGCAGTTCTTC. Translated, it gives CASTQISSYNEQFF.

This chain connects TRBV20-1 to TRBJ2-7, with D possibly called TRBD1 or TRBD2 (5 bases each). Germline CDR1 is DFQATT and CDR2 is SNEGSKA (reference sequence). Between the trimmed V and J ends, which lost 5 bases and 2 bases, there was a span of 13 bases. The CDR3 is made up of 13 amino acids. The CDR3 DNA reads TGCAGTGCTTACCGGGACCGAACCTACGAGCAGTACTTC. Its translation: CSAYRDRTYEQYF.

This clonotype was observed many times. J is TRBJ2-2 and V is TRBV12-3 or TRBV12-4; the D gene could be TRBD1 or TRBD2 (5 bases each). Trimming pared 6 bases from V and 0 bases from J, leaving 11 bases between. This CDR3 region has 15 residues. The CDR3 reads CASSRGTANTGELFF. CDR3 nucleotides: TGTGCCAGCAGCCGAGGGACGGCGAACACCGGGGAGCTGTTTTTT.

This clonotype was counted between two and nine times. The chain has TRBV5-6 and TRBJ2-7; D perhaps matches TRBD2 (6 bases). V gave up 7 bases and J gave up 1 base, with 15 bases separating them. Germline-derived CDR1 and CDR2 are SGHDT and YYEEEE. This CDR3 has 14 residues. In DNA, the CDR3 is TGTGCCAGCGGAGGCGGGAATTCTTCCTACGAGCAGTACGTC. It yields the protein CASGGGNSSYEQYV.

The V call is TRBV5-1, the J call TRBJ2-7; 10 bases are shared with TRBD1. This CDR3 contains 15 residues. Germline lookup yields CDR1 SGHRS and CDR2 YFSETQ. The trim removed 4 bases at V and 3 bases at J, leaving 7 bases unmatched. As DNA, the CDR3 is TGCGCCAGCAGCCCCCGGACAGGGGGTATCTACGAGCAGTACTTC. This translates into CASSPRTGGIYEQYF.

The chain carries TRBV27 and TRBJ2-7, with 7 bases lining up with TRBD1. The CDR3 loop spans 14 amino acids. CDR1 is MNHEY and CDR2 is SMNVEV in the germline V gene (reference sequence). Trimming cost V 0 bases and J 6 bases; bases outside gene matches: 5. The CDR3 sequence is CASSLSGGFTEQYV. CDR3 nucleotide sequence: TGTGCCAGCAGTTTATCAGGGGGCTTTACCGAGCAGTACGTC.

The rearrangement links TRBV5-1 to TRBJ1-1, with a tentative D call TRBD1 (5 bases). Trimming shortened V by 2 bases and J by 5 bases, and 13 bases separated the two germline ends. Per the germline V gene, CDR1 is SGHRS and CDR2 is YFSETQ. The CDR3 sequence is 14 residues long. The CDR3 is CASSFVQGGTEAFF. CDR3 in DNA: TGCGCCAGCAGCTTTGTGCAGGGTGGGACTGAAGCTTTCTTT.

CDR3 in amino acids: CASRRDFSYNEQFF. In nucleotides, the CDR3 is TGTGCCAGCCGACGGGACTTTTCCTACAATGAGCAGTTCTTC. The J gene is TRBJ2-1, the V gene TRBV6-2 or TRBV6-3; maybe TRBD2 (6 bases). CDR3 size: 14 residues. Trimming cost V 8 bases and J 1 base, with 12 bases left between them. Germline V gene sequence: CDR1 MNHEY, CDR2 SVGEGT.

The chain recombines TRBV5-1 with TRBJ2-1; 9 positions match TRBD2. Trimming at V came to 6 bases and at J to 7 bases, leaving 11 bases not matched to a gene. The length of the CDR3 is 15 residues. The germline V gene encodes CDR1 SGHRS and CDR2 YFSETQ. As DNA, the CDR3 is TGCGCCAGCACCTGGGGGGGGACTAGCAGAAATGAGCAGTTCTTC. This codes for CASTWGGTSRNEQFF.

This clonotype was detected many times. This chain links TRBV7-3 with TRBJ2-3; D remains ambiguous. Germline V gene sequence: CDR1 SGHTA, CDR2 FQGTGA. Trimming removed 2 bases from V and 3 bases from J, with 6 bases in between. The CDR3 extends over 13 amino acids. CDR3 sequence: CASSLLGTDTQYF. The CDR3 DNA follows: TGTGCCAGCAGCTTACTGGGGACAGATACGCAGTATTTT. Drawing the rest from reference TRBV7-3 and TRBJ2-3, the complete variable domain is GAGVSQTPSNKVTEKGKYVELRCDPISGHTALYWYRQSLGQGPEFLIYFQGTGAADDSGLPNDRFFAVRPEGSVSTLKIQRTERGDSAVYLCASSLLGTDTQYFGPGTRLTVL.

This clonotype came up many times. The gene calls are TRBV12-3 or TRBV12-4 and TRBJ1-1; D gene ambiguous. CDR3 length: 13 amino acids. The V end was cut by 6 bases, the J end by 3 bases, with 11 bases between. The CDR3 nucleotides are TGTGCCAGCAGCCCCCAATTCTACACTGAAGCTTTCTTT. It specifies CASSPQFYTEAFF.

Ten or more counts support this clonotype. The J gene is TRBJ2-5, the V gene TRBV7-2; no firm D call. The CDR3 contains 14 residues. Germline CDR1 and CDR2: SGHTA and FQGNSA. Trimming cost V 5 bases and J 2 bases, with 12 bases left between them. The CDR3 region is CASSPPGRQETQYF. The CDR3, as DNA: TGTGCCAGCAGCCCCCCGGGCAGACAAGAGACCCAGTACTTC.

This clonotype was picked up a small number of times. The V and J genes are TRBV7-2 and TRBJ2-1, with a possible D match to TRBD1 (6 bases). This CDR3 has 15 amino acids. Deletions cut 6 bases from V and 4 bases from J, with 16 bases between. Germline V gene data show CDR1 as SGHTA and CDR2 as FQGNSA. CDR3 amino acids: CASRSTGGQYNEQFF. The DNA for the CDR3 is TGTGCCAGCAGATCTACTGGGGGACAATACAATGAGCAGTTCTTC.

This clonotype occurred many times. The J gene is TRBJ2-3, the V gene TRBV7-8, with 7 bases fitting TRBD1. Germline CDR1 reads SGHVS; CDR2 reads FQNEAQ. Trimming cost V 2 bases and J 4 bases; bases outside gene matches: 3. CDR3 length: 14 residues. CDR3 loop: CASSLSTGADTQYF. The CDR3, as DNA: TGTGCCAGCAGCTTATCAACAGGGGCAGATACGCAGTATTTT.

J is TRBJ2-2 and V is TRBV12-3 or TRBV12-4; unclear D gene. V shed 11 bases and J shed 8 bases, with 15 bases lying between them. The CDR3 sequence is 12 residues long. The CDR3 bases are TGTGCCGGCGGCGTGGGGAAGGGGGAGCTGTTTTTT. This sequence encodes CAGGVGKGELFF.

This clonotype has ten or more counts. The chain employs TRBV12-3 or TRBV12-4 and TRBJ2-1, with TRBD1 matching over 9 bases. The ends lost 6 bases at V and 3 bases at J; junction bases unmatched: 3. This CDR3 has 14 amino acids. CDR3 in amino acids: CASSWTGDYNEQFF. In DNA form, the CDR3 reads TGTGCCAGCAGCTGGACAGGGGACTACAATGAGCAGTTCTTC.

This clonotype was seen ten or more times. This chain connects TRBV28 to TRBJ1-5; 8 nucleotides line up with TRBD1. There are 14 residues in the CDR3. Germline trimming cut 2 bases from V and 7 bases from J; bases unmatched to any gene: 4. The germline V gene has CDR1 MDHEN and CDR2 SYDVKM. The CDR3 loop is CASSLDRGRQPQHF. In DNA, the CDR3 is TGTGCCAGCAGTTTAGACAGGGGACGACAGCCCCAGCATTTT. Filled out from reference TRBV28 and TRBJ1-5, the complete variable domain reads DVKVTQSSRYLVKRTGEKVFLECVQDMDHENMFWYRQDPGLGLRLIYFSYDVKMKEKGDIPEGYSVSREKKERFSLILESASTNQTSMYLCASSLDRGRQPQHFGDGTRLSIL.

This clonotype was picked up a small number of times. The rearrangement uses TRBV6-5 and TRBJ1-2; TRBD1 aligns across 10 bases. Germline CDR1 MNHEY, CDR2 SVGAGI. The CDR3 has 11 amino acids. V lost 5 bases and J lost 11; bases outside the gene matches: 2. CDR3 coding DNA: TGTGCCAGCAGTAGGGGACAGGGGTACACCTTC. The encoded protein is CASSRGQGYTF.